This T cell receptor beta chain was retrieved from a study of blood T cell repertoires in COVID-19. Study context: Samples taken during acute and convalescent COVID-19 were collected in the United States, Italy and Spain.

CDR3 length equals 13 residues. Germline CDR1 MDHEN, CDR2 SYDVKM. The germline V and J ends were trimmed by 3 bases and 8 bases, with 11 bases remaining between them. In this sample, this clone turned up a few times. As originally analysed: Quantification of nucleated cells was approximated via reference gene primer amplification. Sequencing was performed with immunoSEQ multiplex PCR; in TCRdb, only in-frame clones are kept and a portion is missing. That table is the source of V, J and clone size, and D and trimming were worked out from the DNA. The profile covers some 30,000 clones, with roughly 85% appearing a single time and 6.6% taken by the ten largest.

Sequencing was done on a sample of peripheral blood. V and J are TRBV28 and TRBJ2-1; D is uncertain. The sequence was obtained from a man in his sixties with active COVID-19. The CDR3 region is CASSFPLRDEQFF. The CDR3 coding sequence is TGTGCCAGCAGTTTCCCCCTTCGGGATGAGCAGTTCTTC.